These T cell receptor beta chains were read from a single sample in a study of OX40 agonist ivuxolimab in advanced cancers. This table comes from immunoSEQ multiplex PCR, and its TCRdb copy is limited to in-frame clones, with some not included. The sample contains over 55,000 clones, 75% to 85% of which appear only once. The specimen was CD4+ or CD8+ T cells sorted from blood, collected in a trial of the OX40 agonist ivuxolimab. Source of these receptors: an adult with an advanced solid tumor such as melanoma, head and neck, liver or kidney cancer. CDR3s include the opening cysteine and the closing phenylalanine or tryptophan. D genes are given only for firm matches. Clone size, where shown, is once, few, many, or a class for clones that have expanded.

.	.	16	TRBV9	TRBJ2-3	TGTGCCAGCAGCCTCTACGGGCATGGACCTACAGATACGCAGTATTTT	CASSLYGHGPTDTQYF
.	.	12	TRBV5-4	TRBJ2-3	TGTGCCAGCAGCTTGCTCACAGATACGCAGTATTTT	CASSLLTDTQYF
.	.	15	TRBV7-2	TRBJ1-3	TGTGCCAGCAGCTTAGAGAGGGCTAATGGAAACACCATATATTTT	CASSLERANGNTIYF
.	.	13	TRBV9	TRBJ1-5	TGTGCCAGCAGCGTAGGAGGGGGTCAGCCCCAGCATTTT	CASSVGGGQPQHF
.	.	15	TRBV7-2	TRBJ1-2	TGTGCCAGCAGCTTGGCAGGGCAAGGAGTCTATGGCTACACCTTC	CASSLAGQGVYGYTF
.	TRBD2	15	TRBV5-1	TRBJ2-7	TGCGCCAGCAGCTTGATAGCGGGAGAACAGCCCGAGCAGTACTTC	CASSLIAGEQPEQYF
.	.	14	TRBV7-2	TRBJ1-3	TGTGCCAGCAGCTTAGGGCTCTCTGGAAACACCATATATTTT	CASSLGLSGNTIYF
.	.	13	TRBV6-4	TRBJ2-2	TGTGCCAGCAGTGACGGGACCACCGGGGAGCTGTTTTTT	CASSDGTTGELFF
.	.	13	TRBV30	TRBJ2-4	TGTGCCTGGAGTGGTACCGGGTCCGGCATTCAGTACTTC	CAWSGTGSGIQYF
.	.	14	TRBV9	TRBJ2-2	TGTGCCAGCACCCTCGCGGTAGGCCCCGGGGAGCTGTTTTTT	CASTLAVGPGELFF
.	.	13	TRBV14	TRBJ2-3	TGTGCCAGCAGTAAAGAGTCGATAACTCCTCCGTATTTT	CASSKESITPPYF
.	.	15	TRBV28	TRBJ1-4	TGTGCCAGCAGTCCCCCCCTAGGGATTAATGAAAAACTGTTTTTT	CASSPPLGINEKLFF
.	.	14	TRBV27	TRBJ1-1	TGTGCCAGCAGTTTAGGAATACAGGGTTCGGAAGCTTTCTTT	CASSLGIQGSEAFF
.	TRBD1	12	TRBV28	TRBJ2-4	TGTGCCAGCAGGCAGGGGGCAGGCATTCAGTACTTC	CASRQGAGIQYF
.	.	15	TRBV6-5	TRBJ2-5	TGTGCCAGCCGGGGGGCAGGGGGCCACCAAGAGACCCAGTACTTC	CASRGAGGHQETQYF
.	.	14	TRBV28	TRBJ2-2	TGTGCCAGCAGTTTATCAGAGGCGGGCGGGGAGCTGTTTTTT	CASSLSEAGGELFF
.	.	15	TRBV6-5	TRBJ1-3	TGTGCCAGCAGTTCCGACGGATACTCTGGAAACACCATATATTTT	CASSSDGYSGNTIYF
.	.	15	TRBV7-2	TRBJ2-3	TGTGCCAGCAGCTCCCAAGGGGCGGGAATGGGTACGCAGTATTTT	CASSSQGAGMGTQYF
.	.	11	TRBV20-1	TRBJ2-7	TGCAGTGCTCTCTTGGCCTACGAGCAGTACTTC	CSALLAYEQYF
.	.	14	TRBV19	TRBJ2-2	TGTGCCAGTAGCGAAGACCGGGGCACCGGGGAGCTGTTTTTT	CASSEDRGTGELFF
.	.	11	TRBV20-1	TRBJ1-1	TGCAGTGCCTCCTGGAACACTGAAGCTTTCTTT	CSASWNTEAFF
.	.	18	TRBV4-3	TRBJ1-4	TGCGCCAGCAGCCAAGGCCGCCTGGGGGGGGTGATTAATGAAAAACTGTTTTTT	CASSQGRLGGVINEKLFF
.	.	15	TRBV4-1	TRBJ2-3	TGCGCCAGCAGCCAGGACAGTACTAGCACAGATACGCAGTATTTT	CASSQDSTSTDTQYF
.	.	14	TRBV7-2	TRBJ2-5	TGTGCCAGCAGCTTATACCGGGAGAAAGAGACCCAGTACTTC	CASSLYREKETQYF
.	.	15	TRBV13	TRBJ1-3	TGTGCCAGCAGCTCTAGTTACACGGCCGGAAACACCATATATTTT	CASSSSYTAGNTIYF
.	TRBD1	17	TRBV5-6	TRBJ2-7	TGTGCCAGCAGTTGGGGAGCGTCGACAGGGGGCCTCTACGAGCAGTACTTC	CASSWGASTGGLYEQYF
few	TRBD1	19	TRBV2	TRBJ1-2	TGTGCCAGCAGTGCTTACGTCCGGGACAGGGGCCCTCGCAACTATGGCTACACCTTC	CASSAYVRDRGPRNYGYTF
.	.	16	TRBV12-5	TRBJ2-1	TGTGCTAGTGGTACTGCAAGGGGGAGGGCCCGAGGTGAGCAGTTCTTC	CASGTARGRARGEQFF
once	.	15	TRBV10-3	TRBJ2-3	TGTGCCATCAGTGAGTCGGTTGGAGAGCTGGATACGCAGTATTTT	CAISESVGELDTQYF
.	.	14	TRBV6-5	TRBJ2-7	TGTGCCAGCAGACCCGGACCAGCGGTCTACGAGCAGTACTTC	CASRPGPAVYEQYF
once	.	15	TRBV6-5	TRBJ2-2	TGTGCCAGCAGTTACTTGGTCCGGGGCGCTGGGGAGCTGTTTTTT	CASSYLVRGAGELFF
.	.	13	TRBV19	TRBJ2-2	TGTGCCAGTAGGAGCCCTTCAACCGGGGAGCTGTTTTTT	CASRSPSTGELFF
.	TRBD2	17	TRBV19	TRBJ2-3	TGTGCCAGTAGTATAGATGGGCTAGCGGGAAACACAGATACGCAGTATTTT	CASSIDGLAGNTDTQYF
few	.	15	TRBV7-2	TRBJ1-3	TGTGCCAGCAGCCCCAGGGTCGGTGATGGAAACACCATATATTTT	CASSPRVGDGNTIYF
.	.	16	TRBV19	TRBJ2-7	TGTGCCAGTTCCCCCCGAAATCTAGCGAGCTCCTACGAGCAGTACTTC	CASSPRNLASSYEQYF
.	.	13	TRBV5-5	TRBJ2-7	TGTGCCAGCAGCTTGGAACACTCCTACGAGCAGTACTTC	CASSLEHSYEQYF
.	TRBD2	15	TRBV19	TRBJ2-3	TGTGCCAGTAGTATGGGAGGCGGGAGGGCAGATACGCAGTATTTT	CASSMGGGRADTQYF
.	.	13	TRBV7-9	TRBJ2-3	TGTGCCAGCAGCTTTGCGGAGACAGATACGCAGTATTTT	CASSFAETDTQYF
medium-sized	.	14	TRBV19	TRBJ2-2	TGTGCCAGTAGTATCTCGACAGACACCGGGGAGCTGTTTTTT	CASSISTDTGELFF
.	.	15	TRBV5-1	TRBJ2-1	TGCGCCAGCAGCCTACAGGGTGGGTGGACCAATGAGCAGTTCTTC	CASSLQGGWTNEQFF
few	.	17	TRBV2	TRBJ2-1	TGTGCCAGCAGAAAGGAGGTCTCTAGGCGGGTGAAAGATAGGCAGTTCTTC	CASRKEVSRRVKDRQFF
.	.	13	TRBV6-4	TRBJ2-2	TGTGCCAGCAGTCCTAGTTGGACCGGGGAGCTGTTTTTT	CASSPSWTGELFF
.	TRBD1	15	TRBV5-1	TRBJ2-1	TGCGCCAGCAGAAAATCCGGGACAGAATACAATGAGCAGTTCTTC	CASRKSGTEYNEQFF
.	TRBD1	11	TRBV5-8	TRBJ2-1	TGTGCCAGCAGCTTCCGGGACAGTCCGTTCTTC	CASSFRDSPFF
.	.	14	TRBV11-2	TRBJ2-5	TGTGCCGGCAGCTTAGGTGCAGCCCAAGAGACCCAGTACTTC	CAGSLGAAQETQYF
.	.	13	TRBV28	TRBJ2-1	TGTGCCAGCAGTTTCCTCGGGACACCCGAGGGGTTCTTC	CASSFLGTPEGFF
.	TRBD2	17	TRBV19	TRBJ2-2	TGTGCCAGTAGTATAGCAGCGGGGGGCCCGGACACCGGGGAGCTGTTTTTT	CASSIAAGGPDTGELFF
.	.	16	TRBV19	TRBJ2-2	TGTGCCAGTAGCGGGGGCCCTAGCGGCGTTACCGGGGAGCTGTTTTTT	CASSGGPSGVTGELFF
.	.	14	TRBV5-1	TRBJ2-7	TGCGCCAGCAGCTTGGCCGAGGGACGCTACGAGCAGTACTTC	CASSLAEGRYEQYF
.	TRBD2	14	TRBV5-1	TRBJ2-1	TGCGCCACCCGGGGGACTAGCGGTAACAATGAGCAGTTCTTC	CATRGTSGNNEQFF
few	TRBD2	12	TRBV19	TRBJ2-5	TGTGCCAGTCGGCTAGCGGGAGAGACCCAGTACTTC	CASRLAGETQYF
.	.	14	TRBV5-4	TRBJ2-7	TGTGCCAGCAGCTTGAGGGTAGGCTCCTACGAGCAGTACTTC	CASSLRVGSYEQYF
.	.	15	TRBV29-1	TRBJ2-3	TGCAGCGTTGAAAGGGACCAGGGAGGCACAGATACGCAGTATTTT	CSVERDQGGTDTQYF
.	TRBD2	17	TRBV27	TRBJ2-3	TGTGCCAGCAGTTCCCGGACTAGCGGGGCTAGCACAGATACGCAGTATTTT	CASSSRTSGASTDTQYF
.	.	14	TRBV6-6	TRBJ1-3	TGTGCCAGCAGTACAGGGAGCTTCGGAAACACCATATATTTT	CASSTGSFGNTIYF